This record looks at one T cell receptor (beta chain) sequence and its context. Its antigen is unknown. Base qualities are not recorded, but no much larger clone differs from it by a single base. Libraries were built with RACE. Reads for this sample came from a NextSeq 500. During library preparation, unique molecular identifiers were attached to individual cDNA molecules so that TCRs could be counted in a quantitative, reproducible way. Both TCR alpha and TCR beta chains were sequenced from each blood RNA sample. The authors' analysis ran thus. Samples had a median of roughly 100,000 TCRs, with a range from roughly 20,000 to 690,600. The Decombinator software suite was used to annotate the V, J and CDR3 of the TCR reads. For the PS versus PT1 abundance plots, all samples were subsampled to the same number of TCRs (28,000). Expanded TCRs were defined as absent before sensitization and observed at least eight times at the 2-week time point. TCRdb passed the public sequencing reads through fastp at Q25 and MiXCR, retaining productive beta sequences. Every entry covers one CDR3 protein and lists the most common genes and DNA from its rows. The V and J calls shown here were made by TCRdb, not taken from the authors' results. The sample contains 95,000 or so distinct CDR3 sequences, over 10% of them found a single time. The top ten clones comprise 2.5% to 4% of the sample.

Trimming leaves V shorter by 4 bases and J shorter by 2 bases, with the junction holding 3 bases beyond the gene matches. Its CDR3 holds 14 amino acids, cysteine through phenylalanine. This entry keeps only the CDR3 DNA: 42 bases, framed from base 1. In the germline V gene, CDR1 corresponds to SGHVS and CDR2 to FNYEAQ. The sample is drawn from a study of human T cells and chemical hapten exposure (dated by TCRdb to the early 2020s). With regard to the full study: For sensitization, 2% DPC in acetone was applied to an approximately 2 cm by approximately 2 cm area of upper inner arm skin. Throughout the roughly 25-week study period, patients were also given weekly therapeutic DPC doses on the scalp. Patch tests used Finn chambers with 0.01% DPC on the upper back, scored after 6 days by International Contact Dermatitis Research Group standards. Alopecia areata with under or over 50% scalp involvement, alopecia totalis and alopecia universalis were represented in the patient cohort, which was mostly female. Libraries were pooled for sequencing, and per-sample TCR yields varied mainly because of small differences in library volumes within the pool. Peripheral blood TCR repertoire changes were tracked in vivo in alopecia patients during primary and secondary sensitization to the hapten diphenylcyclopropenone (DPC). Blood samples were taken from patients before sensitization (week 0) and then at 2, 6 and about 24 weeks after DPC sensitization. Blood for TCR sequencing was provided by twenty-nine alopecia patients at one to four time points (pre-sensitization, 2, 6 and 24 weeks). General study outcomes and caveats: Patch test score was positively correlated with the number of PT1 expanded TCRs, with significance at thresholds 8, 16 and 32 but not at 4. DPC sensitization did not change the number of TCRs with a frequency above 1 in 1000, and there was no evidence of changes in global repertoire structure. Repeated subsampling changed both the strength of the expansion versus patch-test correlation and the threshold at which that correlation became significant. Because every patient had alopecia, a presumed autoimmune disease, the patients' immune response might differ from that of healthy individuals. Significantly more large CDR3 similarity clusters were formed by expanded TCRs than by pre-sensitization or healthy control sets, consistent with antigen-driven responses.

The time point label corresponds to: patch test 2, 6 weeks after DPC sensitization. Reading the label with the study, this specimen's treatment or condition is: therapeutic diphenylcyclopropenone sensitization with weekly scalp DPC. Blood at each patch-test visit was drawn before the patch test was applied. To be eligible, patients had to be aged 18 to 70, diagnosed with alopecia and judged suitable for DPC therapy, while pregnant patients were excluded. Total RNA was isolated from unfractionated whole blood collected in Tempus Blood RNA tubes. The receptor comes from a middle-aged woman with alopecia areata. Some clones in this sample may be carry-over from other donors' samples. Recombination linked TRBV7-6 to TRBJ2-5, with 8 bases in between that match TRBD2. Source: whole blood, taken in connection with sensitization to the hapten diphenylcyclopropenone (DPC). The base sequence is TGTGCCAGCAGCTCCGGGGGGGGGCAAGAGACCCAGTACTTC. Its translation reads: CASSSGGGQETQYF.